The clone carrying this TCR beta chain is medium-sized (0.01 to 0.1%) in the sample. Its target is unknown. The sample is drawn from a study of spatial heterogeneity in lung cancer. Time point defined: sample taken at primary tumor resection. Broader study findings: Expanded alpha and beta TCR counts within tumors tracked tumor mutation counts.

The CDR3 spans 18 residues. Germline V gives CDR1 SEHNR, CDR2 FQNEAQ (reference sequence). J lost 3 bases, V lost 7 bases, and 17 bases had no gene match. MiXCR, applied by TCRdb to the 5' RACE reads, yields one record per CDR3 protein. This table holds about 1,500 distinct CDR3 sequences, under 7.5% found once. This specimen was lung tumor tissue, taken at surgery. The origin of this receptor is a female donor with early-stage non-small cell lung cancer. V and J are TRBV7-9 and TRBJ2-2, with TRBD2 identical over 7 bases. CDR3 coding DNA: TGTGCCAGCAAGGCAGGGACTAATCCCTTCGGGGACACCGGGGAGCTGTTTTTT. Encoded protein: CASKAGTNPFGDTGELFF.